The 17 T cell receptor beta chains below were found in one sample sequenced in a study of OX40 agonist ivuxolimab in advanced cancers. Library preparation used the immunoSEQ multiplex PCR assay. TCRdb's version of the immuneACCESS table is confined to in-frame rearrangements and falls short of the full clone set. An unresolved V gene accounts for under half of the shortfall where checked; the remainder is of unknown origin. Across this sample there are about 20,000 clones, with roughly 80% seen only once. Roughly half of the sample is held by the ten biggest clonotypes. Sequencing was performed on CD4+ or CD8+ T cells sorted from blood, taken in a trial of the OX40 agonist ivuxolimab. The receptors stem from an adult with an advanced solid tumor such as melanoma, head and neck, liver or kidney cancer.

The rearrangement links TRBV28 to TRBJ2-3; 15 bases are a match to TRBD2. The CDR3 sequence is 14 residues long. The V segment lost 6 bases and the J segment 6 bases; nucleotides outside the gene matches: 1. The germline CDR1 and CDR2 sequences are MDHEN and SYDVKM. Written as DNA, the CDR3 is TGTGCCAGCAGGGGGACTAGCGGGAGGGATACGCAGTATTTT. As protein: CASRGTSGRDTQYF.

The chain employs TRBV14 and TRBJ2-3; D is unresolved. The V gene's germline CDR1 is SGHDN and CDR2 FVKESK. The CDR3 extends over 17 amino acids. Trimming removed 0 bases from V and 2 bases from J, with 15 bases in between. The chain's CDR3 is CASSQEITSVYTDTQYF. The CDR3 DNA is TGTGCCAGCAGCCAAGAAATAACCTCCGTCTACACAGATACGCAGTATTTT.

This clone was detected a few times. The chain joins TRBV27 to TRBJ2-2, with D unclear. V was trimmed by 3 bases and J by 7 bases, leaving 3 bases between them. The CDR3 sequence is 11 residues long. Germline CDR1 is MNHEY and CDR2 is SMNVEV (reference sequence). The CDR3 spells CASSFGGELFF. In nucleotides, the CDR3 is TGTGCCAGCAGTTTCGGCGGGGAGCTGTTTTTT.

The count of this clone is one. The V gene is TRBV10-3, the J gene TRBJ2-2; D remains ambiguous. This CDR3 has 18 amino acids. In germline, CDR1 is ENHRY, CDR2 SYGVKD. The ends were cut back, 3 bases at V and 0 bases at J, with 17 bases in the middle. CDR3: CAISDPRTDLSNTGELFF. CDR3 nucleotides: TGTGCCATCAGTGACCCGAGGACGGACCTCTCGAACACCGGGGAGCTGTTTTTT.

The rearrangement links TRBV7-8 to TRBJ2-3, with 7 bases lining up with TRBD1. The CDR3 covers 15 residues. V trimming: 2 bases; J trimming: 2 bases; junction bases outside the gene matches: 4. The germline V gene has CDR1 SGHVS and CDR2 FQNEAQ. The CDR3 loop reads CASSLYRGPTDTQYF. CDR3 in DNA: TGTGCCAGCAGCTTATACAGGGGACCCACAGATACGCAGTATTTT.

This clone appeared once. This chain uses TRBV30 with TRBJ2-1; D might be TRBD2 (7 bases). This CDR3 is built from 14 residues. V lost 0 bases and J lost 6, with 12 bases in between. Germline-derived CDR1 and CDR2 are GTSNPN and SVGIG (reference sequence). Here the CDR3 reads CAWSVGGQGNEQFF. The CDR3 DNA reads as TGTGCCTGGAGTGTCGGGGGGCAGGGCAATGAGCAGTTCTTC. The full variable domain, in which reference TRBV30 and TRBJ2-1 provide the parts outside the CDR3, is SQTIHQWPATLVQPVGSPLSLECTVEGTSNPNLYWYRQAAGRGLQLLFYSVGIGQISSEVPQNLSASRPQDRQFILSSKKLLLSDSGFYLCAWSVGGQGNEQFFGPGTRLTVL.

The chain is built from TRBV5-4 and TRBJ1-1; 7 bases align to TRBD1. CDR1 and CDR2 from the germline V gene are SGHNT and YYREEE (reference sequence). The ends lost 4 bases at V and 5 bases at J; junction bases unmatched: 8. The CDR3 contains 14 residues. The CDR3 spells CASSLHRQGTEAFF. The CDR3 nucleotides are TGTGCCAGCAGCCTTCATCGACAGGGTACTGAAGCTTTCTTT.

This chain connects TRBV7-9 to TRBJ1-3; D possibly corresponds to TRBD1 (6 bases). Germline assignment: CDR1 SEHNR and CDR2 FQNEAQ (reference sequence). Trimming removed 6 bases at V and 2 bases at J, with 17 bases between. CDR3 length equals 16 residues. The CDR3 DNA is TGTGCCAGCAGAAAGGGGGGTCAGGGTGCTGGAAACACCATATATTTT. The encoded protein is CASRKGGQGAGNTIYF.

V gene TRBV15 combines with J gene TRBJ2-5, with a weak D call TRBD2 (6 bases). V was shortened by 5 bases and J by 1 base, with 11 bases between the two germline ends. CDR3 length equals 14 residues. Germline assignment: CDR1 LNHNV and CDR2 YYDKDF (reference sequence). CDR3 nucleotide sequence: TGTGCCACCAGCGCAACTAGCCTCCAAGAGACCCAGTACTTC. Amino acid sequence: CATSATSLQETQYF.

The chain carries TRBV9 and TRBJ2-3; the D gene could be TRBD1 or TRBD2 (5 bases each). The CDR3 covers 16 residues. Trimming removed 0 bases at V and 0 bases at J, with 11 bases between. From germline, CDR1 is SGDLS and CDR2 YYNGEE. The CDR3 DNA reads as TGTGCCAGCAGCGTAGAGAGGGGCGAAAGCACAGATACGCAGTATTTT. Translated: CASSVERGESTDTQYF.

The V and J genes are TRBV2 and TRBJ1-1; 9 bases line up with TRBD1. V gave up 4 bases and J gave up 5 bases; unmatched junction bases: 5. This CDR3 region has 14 residues. Germline CDR1 reads SNHLY; CDR2 reads FYNNEI. The CDR3 is CASSAGQGLTEAFF. CDR3 sequence (DNA): TGTGCCAGCAGTGCAGGACAGGGGTTGACTGAAGCTTTCTTT.

The chain couples TRBV27 to TRBJ2-2; D is unclear. V was cut by 3 bases and J by 4 bases, with 6 bases left in between. CDR1 and CDR2 (germline): MNHEY, SMNVEV (reference sequence). CDR3 length equals 13 residues. The DNA of the CDR3 is TGTGCCAGCAGTTTCCATTCCACCGGGGAGCTGTTTTTT. Its translation: CASSFHSTGELFF.

The CDR3 sequence: CASSLTSGSYNEQFF. The CDR3 DNA follows: TGTGCCAGCAGTTTGACTAGCGGGAGCTACAATGAGCAGTTCTTC. V is TRBV28 and J is TRBJ2-1; 12 bases line up with TRBD2. Germline V CDR1 and CDR2: MDHEN, SYDVKM. The junction had 0 bases not matched to a gene; V was cut back by 3 bases and J by 3 bases. This CDR3 spans 15 amino acids.

This chain links TRBV7-9 with TRBJ2-5; D possibly corresponds to TRBD1 (5 bases). Germline CDR1 SEHNR, CDR2 FQNEAQ (reference sequence). The CDR3 loop spans 14 amino acids. V shed 1 base and J shed 5 bases, with 11 bases lying between them. The CDR3 nucleotides read TGTGCCAGCAGCTTAGTAGGGGCCGGGGAGACCCAGTACTTC. This gives the protein CASSLVGAGETQYF.

This clone was seen more than once but under ten times. This chain links TRBV7-8 with TRBJ2-7; 10 bases are a match to TRBD2. Per germline, CDR1 SGHVS and CDR2 FQNEAQ. CDR3 size: 14 residues. Trimming cost V 1 base and J 4 bases; bases outside gene matches: 1. The CDR3 sequence: CASSLGGLAYEQYF. CDR3 coding DNA: TGTGCCAGCAGCTTAGGGGGACTAGCGTACGAGCAGTACTTC. The complete variable domain, with remaining parts taken from reference TRBV7-8 and TRBJ2-7, reads GAGVSQSPRYKVAKRGQDVALRCDPISGHVSLFWYQQALGQGPEFLTYFQNEAQLDKSGLPSDRFFAERPEGSVSTLKIQRTQQEDSAVYLCASSLGGLAYEQYFGPGTRLTVT.

There are a few counts of this clone. The chain is built from TRBV27 and TRBJ1-1, with TRBD1 as a possible D gene (5 bases). This CDR3 comprises 14 residues. The V end lost 5 bases, the J end lost 5 bases, and 15 bases lay between the germline ends. In germline, CDR1 is MNHEY, CDR2 SMNVEV (reference sequence). CDR3 bases: TGTGCCAGCAGTATTACGATCTGGGGGACTGAAGCTTTCTTT. It translates to CASSITIWGTEAFF.

This chain connects TRBV4-3 to TRBJ1-1; tentative D call: TRBD1 (5 bases). The CDR3 is 14 residues long. Germline CDR1 and CDR2: LGHNA and YSLEER. V was pared by 1 base and J by 2 bases, with 8 bases between. The CDR3 spells CASSQGGVNTEAFF. The CDR3 coding sequence is TGCGCCAGCAGCCAAGGGGGGGTTAACACTGAAGCTTTCTTT.